A selection of T cell receptor beta chains follows, all from one sample in a study of control samples from healthy donors and cancer patients. The method was immunoSEQ multiplex PCR; TCRdb's version includes in-frame clones alone and lacks a portion of them. The table shows about 160,000 clones, with approximately 94% occurring only once. Sequencing was performed on blood. These receptors all stem from a woman aged 40 to 49 in good health. Each CDR3 is given without its conserved first and last residue. D genes are given only for firm matches.

v_call	d_call	j_call	cdr3_aa
TRBV30	NA	TRBJ2-1	AWCRDNNNEQF
TRBV19	NA	TRBJ1-1	ASSMGPSMTEAF
TRBV5-1	NA	TRBJ2-1	ASSPEGNYNEQF
TRBV14	NA	TRBJ1-6	ASSPGHPNSPLH
TRBV7-2	NA	TRBJ2-4	ASSSGTTKNIQY
TRBV30	NA	TRBJ1-2	AWSRNNYGYT
TRBV10-2	TRBD2	TRBJ2-1	ASSETSVHNEQF
TRBV19	TRBD1	TRBJ1-1	ASSTGTGGTEAF
TRBV3-1/TRBV3-2	NA	TRBJ2-7	ASSQVGTWNYEQY
TRBV7-9	TRBD1	TRBJ2-3	ASSRRGQAGSDTQY
TRBV9	TRBD1	TRBJ2-1	ASSEQGDSYNEQF
TRBV5-1	NA	TRBJ1-1	ASSLGRTEAF
TRBV5-1	NA	TRBJ1-5	ASSLEGGGQPQH
TRBV5-4	NA	TRBJ2-3	ASSFVPGSFTADTQY
TRBV18	TRBD1	TRBJ1-2	ASSPQGTGNFPNYGYT
TRBV12-3/TRBV12-4	NA	TRBJ2-5	ASSLSSEETQY
TRBV11-2	TRBD1	TRBJ1-2	ASSSYGTDYGYT
TRBV18	NA	TRBJ1-1	ASSPQGGADEAF
TRBV4-2	NA	TRBJ1-4	ASSHGRERRGTNEKLF
TRBV4-3	NA	TRBJ1-6	ASSQEGGSSYNSPLH
TRBV4-1	NA	TRBJ1-5	ASSVRISNQPQH
TRBV27	NA	TRBJ1-2	ASSLGFSYGYT
TRBV5-1	NA	TRBJ2-5	ASSLIPSSQETQY
TRBV5-5	NA	TRBJ2-1	ASSLDGGSSYNEQF
TRBV11-3	NA	TRBJ2-7	ASSPLTGSSEQY
TRBV11-1	NA	TRBJ2-1	ASSLDRWGAYEQF
TRBV2	NA	TRBJ2-7	ASSVGVLYEQY
TRBV2	NA	TRBJ1-2	ASSELRANYGYT
TRBV11-2	NA	TRBJ2-5	ASSSRPSGETQY
TRBV6-2/TRBV6-3	NA	TRBJ2-5	ASSYNGGRETQY
TRBV2	TRBD2	TRBJ2-2	ASTWEGATGELF
TRBV6-6	NA	TRBJ1-1	ASSFTEAF